These T cell receptor beta chains were read from a single sample in a study of cytomegalovirus exposure and HLA in healthy donors. The assay was immunoSEQ multiplex PCR, and TCRdb's table has in-frame clones only and misses some. The sample contains about 180,000 clones, about four fifths of which appear only once. Specimen: PBMCs. Receptors originate from a male donor in good health and CMV-seronegative. Each CDR3 is given with its conserved first and last residue. The D gene is left open where the match is weak. Only part of the rows carry a size: once, few, many, or a class if the clone is expanded.

clone_size d_call j_call v_call cdr3_aa cdr3_nt
once TRBD2 TRBJ2-3 TRBV25-1 CASSEFPSGGGSTDTQYF TGTGCCAGCAGTGAATTTCCTAGCGGGGGGGGTAGCACAGATACGCAGTATTTT
. . TRBJ2-5 TRBV19 CASTSDRGRGVTQYF .
. . TRBJ2-5 TRBV4-1 CASSQDARWETQYF TGCGCCAGCAGCCAAGATGCCCGGTGGGAGACCCAGTACTTC
few TRBD1 TRBJ1-2 TRBV6-1 CASSRQGMDGYTF TGTGCCAGCAGTAGACAGGGGATGGACGGCTACACCTTC
. TRBD1 TRBJ1-2 TRBV6-1 CASSPAGGYGYPF TGTGCCAGCAGTCCGGCAGGGGGCTATGGCTACCCCTTC
. . TRBJ1-2 TRBV19 CASSMDGYRAPGGYTF TGTGCCAGTAGTATGGATGGCTACAGGGCCCCTGGGGGCTACACCTTC
. . TRBJ2-1 TRBV29-1 CSVEDLFEAGSSYNEQFF TGCAGCGTTGAAGATCTCTTTGAGGCGGGAAGCTCCTACAATGAGCAGTTCTTC
. TRBD2 TRBJ2-3 TRBV13 CASSLGLGGLAPEIETDTQYF TGTGCCAGCAGCTTAGGCCTGGGGGGACTAGCGCCAGAAATAGAGACAGATACGCAGTATTTT
. TRBD2 TRBJ2-5 TRBV6-5 CASSRGGGGGETQYF TGTGCCAGCAGTCGAGGCGGGGGAGGTGGAGAGACCCAGTACTTC
. . TRBJ2-2 TRBV7-8 CASSLLEGTGELFF TGTGCCAGCAGCTTACTCGAGGGCACCGGGGAGCTGTTTTTT
. TRBD1 TRBJ2-5 TRBV25-1 CATTGGKETQYF TGTGCCACAACAGGGGGCAAGGAGACCCAGTACTTC
. . TRBJ1-3 TRBV28 CASTQGRFSGNTIYF TGTGCCAGCACCCAGGGGCGGTTCTCTGGAAACACCATATATTTT
. . TRBJ1-2 TRBV5-1 CASSLDRSNYGYTF TGCGCCAGCAGCTTGGACAGGTCAAACTATGGCTACACCTTC
. TRBD2 TRBJ2-3 TRBV18 CASSHPGLAGEGDTQYF TGTGCCAGCTCACACCCGGGACTAGCGGGTGAGGGGGATACGCAGTATTTT
. TRBD1 TRBJ2-2 TRBV6-5 CASSGAGGRTGELFF TGTGCCAGCAGCGGGGCAGGGGGTCGAACCGGGGAGCTGTTTTTT
. . TRBJ1-2 TRBV19 CATSWGGDYGYTF TGTGCCACCTCTTGGGGCGGCGACTATGGCTACACCTTC
. . TRBJ2-7 TRBV27 CASRAYGTFEQYF TGTGCCAGCAGGGCCTATGGGACTTTCGAGCAGTACTTC
. . TRBJ1-1 TRBV6-1 CASSERGTNTEAFF TGTGCCAGCAGTGAGCGGGGGACGAACACTGAAGCTTTCTTT
few TRBD2 TRBJ2-1 TRBV7-9 CASSLLAGGPYNEQFF TGTGCCAGCAGCCTACTAGCGGGAGGTCCCTACAATGAGCAGTTCTTC
few TRBD1 TRBJ1-2 TRBV29-1 CSVDDRATYGYTF TGCAGCGTAGATGACAGGGCCACCTATGGCTACACCTTC
. . TRBJ1-2 TRBV19 CASSMGAPGHTF TGTGCCAGTAGTATGGGAGCACCCGGCCACACCTTC
. . TRBJ1-3 TRBV5-1 CASSLAPGNTIYF TGCGCCAGCAGCTTGGCTCCCGGAAACACCATATATTTT
. . TRBJ2-7 TRBV4-3 CASSQGLHYEQYF TGCGCCAGCAGCCAGGGGCTACACTACGAGCAGTACTTC
once . TRBJ1-1 TRBV10-3 CAAAGGTGTEAFF TGTGCCGCCGCGGGGGGTACGGGCACTGAAGCTTTCTTT
. TRBD1 TRBJ1-2 TRBV30 CAWRRTGAYGYTF TGTGCCTGGAGACGGACAGGGGCCTATGGCTACACCTTC
. TRBD1 TRBJ2-5 TRBV5-1 CASSLEHRGETQYF TGCGCCAGCAGCTTGGAACACAGGGGTGAGACCCAGTACTTC
. TRBD1 TRBJ1-6 TRBV7-8 CASRKGQGRSPLHF TGTGCCAGCAGAAAGGGACAGGGGCGATCACCCCTCCACTTT
. TRBD1 TRBJ2-5 TRBV7-4 CASHKSGQGAVCQETQYF TGTGCCAGCCATAAGTCGGGACAGGGGGCGGTCTGCCAAGAGACCCAGTACTTC
. . TRBJ2-1 TRBV7-3 CASSLRLSSYNEQFF TGTGCCAGCAGCTTACGTCTTAGCTCCTACAATGAGCAGTTCTTC
. TRBD2 TRBJ2-3 TRBV7-3 CASSLASGMADTQYF TGTGCCAGCAGCTTAGCTAGCGGGATGGCAGATACGCAGTATTTT
. . TRBJ2-2 TRBV4-2 CASSQDGTPTNTGELFF TGTGCCAGCAGCCAAGATGGGACACCAACGAACACCGGGGAGCTGTTTTTT
. . TRBJ2-7 TRBV5-6 CASSLAASSSYEQYF TGTGCCAGCAGCTTGGCCGCCTCGAGCTCCTACGAGCAGTACTTC
. TRBD1 TRBJ2-7 TRBV20-1 CSAATGGEQYF TGCAGTGCTGCTACAGGGGGCGAGCAGTACTTC
once . TRBJ2-1 TRBV28 CASSSTSLGDNEQFF TGTGCCAGCAGTTCCACCTCACTCGGGGACAATGAGCAGTTCTTC
. . TRBJ2-2 TRBV29-1 CSVARGSGELFF TGCAGCGTTGCTAGGGGAAGCGGGGAGCTGTTTTTT
few . TRBJ1-1 TRBV6-5 CARNETGNTEAFF TGTGCCAGAAATGAGACAGGGAACACTGAAGCTTTCTTT
once TRBD1 TRBJ2-7 TRBV5-1 CASSFSGQGAFSYEQYF TGCGCCAGCAGCTTCTCTGGACAGGGGGCGTTCTCCTACGAGCAGTACTTC
. TRBD1 TRBJ2-7 TRBV5-1 CASSPGTGRGYEQYF TGCGCCAGCAGCCCCGGGACAGGGAGAGGCTACGAGCAGTACTTC
. TRBD1 TRBJ2-2 TRBV11-2 CASSMDRVDTGELFF TGTGCCAGCAGCATGGACAGGGTAGACACCGGGGAGCTGTTTTTT
. . TRBJ2-2 TRBV9 CASSVSRTTNTGELFF TGTGCCAGCAGCGTTTCGAGGACTACGAACACCGGGGAGCTGTTTTTT
few TRBD1 TRBJ1-1 TRBV7-9 CASSDGQGAFF TGTGCCAGCAGCGACGGACAGGGAGCTTTCTTT
. TRBD1 TRBJ1-1 TRBV7-9 CASSSEGQGGGAFF TGTGCCAGCAGCTCGGAGGGACAGGGAGGGGGAGCTTTCTTT
once TRBD1 TRBJ2-5 TRBV4-3 CASSQEGYRGRETQYF TGCGCCAGCAGCCAAGAAGGTTACAGGGGGCGAGAGACCCAGTACTTC
. . TRBJ1-1 TRBV15 CATSTDRNTEAFF TGTGCCACCAGCACAGACAGGAACACTGAAGCTTTCTTT
. TRBD2 TRBJ2-5 TRBV7-3 CASSVRRGGPETQYF TGTGCCAGCAGTGTCCGGCGGGGGGGCCCCGAGACCCAGTACTTC
. . TRBJ1-2 TRBV9 CASGAPGVKGYTF TGTGCCAGCGGGGCCCCGGGCGTAAAGGGCTACACCTTC
. TRBD1 TRBJ2-5 TRBV5-1 CASSLVGTDREETQYF TGCGCCAGCAGCTTGGTAGGGACCGACAGGGAAGAGACCCAGTACTTC
. TRBD1 TRBJ2-3 TRBV7-2 CASSLGDRGSDTQYF TGTGCCAGCAGCTTAGGTGACAGGGGGTCAGATACGCAGTATTTT
. TRBD1 TRBJ1-2 TRBV2 CASTRDREGGYGYTF TGTGCCAGCACCCGGGACAGGGAAGGGGGCTATGGCTACACCTTC
. . TRBJ2-3 TRBV7-3 CASSPSRSTDTQYF TGTGCCAGCAGCCCCTCCCGGAGCACAGATACGCAGTATTTT
. TRBD1 TRBJ2-7 TRBV15 CATSRDRAHFEQYF TGTGCCACCAGCAGGGACAGGGCCCACTTCGAGCAGTACTTC